This entry lists 16 T cell receptor beta chains sequenced from one sample in a study of post-analysis software for immune sequencing data. General study findings and limits: In patients, TRBV5-6, TRBV5-1 and TRBV20-1 belonged to four or five TRBV segments found more frequently than in controls.

No cognate antigen is known for these TCRs. Tagging with unique molecular identifiers was a feature of the TCR beta cDNA libraries. TCRdb analysed the PCR reads with MiXCR anew, one entry per CDR3 protein. The sample has roughly 800,000 distinct CDR3 sequences, just over 45% seen once; the top ten hold over 4.5%. The sample taken for sequencing was blood. The receptor set was obtained from a girl aged 5 to 17 with multiple sclerosis.

This CDR3 is CASSLVFTGTSGDTQYF. The CDR3 DNA reads TGTGCCAGCAGCTTAGTTTTTACGGGAACCTCGGGAGATACGCAGTATTTT. The chain employs TRBV7-6 and TRBJ2-3; D is perhaps TRBD2 (5 bases). CDR1 is SGHVS, CDR2 FNYEAQ, per germline. This CDR3 comprises 17 residues. Between the trimmed V and J ends, which lost 1 base and 5 bases, there was a span of 19 bases. The variable domain in full, completed from reference TRBV7-6 and TRBJ2-3, reads GAGVSQSPRYKVTKRGQDVALRCDPISGHVSLYWYRQALGQGPEFLTYFNYEAQQDKSGLPNDRFSAERPEGSISTLTIQRTEQRDSAMYRCASSLVFTGTSGDTQYFGPGTRLTVL.

The J gene is TRBJ1-4, the V gene TRBV5-1; the D is unclear. The CDR3 has 15 residues. V was cut by 0 bases and J by 4 bases, with 10 bases left in between. The germline V gene has CDR1 SGHRS and CDR2 YFSETQ. The CDR3 is CASSLEGSSNEKLFF. For the CDR3, the DNA is TGCGCCAGCAGCTTGGAGGGCAGCAGTAATGAAAAACTGTTTTTT.

Notes on this clonotype: The final CDR3 position lacks the conserved phenylalanine or tryptophan, pointing to a likely read error. The rearrangement uses TRBV20-1 and TRBJ2-1, with TRBD2 matching 8 bases. This CDR3 is built from 14 residues. Germline loops: CDR1 DFQATT, CDR2 SNEGSKA (reference sequence). The trim removed 6 bases at V and 7 bases at J, leaving 11 bases unmatched. In nucleotides, the CDR3 is TGCAGTGCAGAGGCAGTAGCGGGACCAAATGAGCAGTTCGTC. Encoded protein: CSAEAVAGPNEQFV.

The chain has TRBV7-2 and TRBJ1-2; no reliable D call. The V end lost 0 bases, the J end lost 5 bases, and 34 bases lay between the germline ends. This CDR3 comprises 22 residues. CDR1 and CDR2 (germline): SGHTA, FQGNSA. DNA for the CDR3: TGTGCCAGCAGCTTAGCAGGACCCTCGTTAATCCTTCCGGCCAGACTAGTTTATGGCTACACCTTC. As protein: CASSLAGPSLILPARLVYGYTF.

This clonotype was counted only a few times. The V gene is TRBV6-6, the J gene TRBJ1-5, with TRBD1 identical over 9 bases. The V and J ends lost 5 bases and 15 bases, in that order; junction bases with no gene match: 11. This CDR3 region has 13 residues. Germline-derived CDR1 and CDR2 are MNHNY and SVGAGI (reference sequence). Written as DNA, the CDR3 is TGTGCCAGCAGTAGCCAACTCCGACAGGGGGTGCATTTT. Translation gives CASSSQLRQGVHF.

Only a few counts were recorded for this clonotype. V gene TRBV9 combines with J gene TRBJ2-1, with D maybe TRBD2 (5 bases). Germline CDR1 reads SGDLS; CDR2 reads YYNGEE. The CDR3 sequence is 14 residues long. Trimming removed 6 bases from V and 8 bases from J, with 18 bases in between. In DNA form, the CDR3 reads TGTGCCAGCAACCCCGGGGTGGGTGTAGATGAGCAGTTCTTC. Amino acids: CASNPGVGVDEQFF.

This clonotype has just a few counts. This sequence joins TRBV29-1 and TRBJ2-5; maybe TRBD2 (6 bases). V dropped 4 bases and J dropped 2 bases, with 14 bases sitting between them. Per the germline V gene, CDR1 is SQVTM and CDR2 is ANQGSEA. The CDR3 is made up of 14 amino acids. CDR3 region: CSVVVWGTQETQYF. In nucleotides, the CDR3 is TGCAGCGTTGTAGTTTGGGGGACTCAAGAGACCCAGTACTTC.

The V gene is TRBV6-1, the J gene TRBJ1-2; unclear D gene. The CDR3 spans 13 residues. V lost 6 bases and J 6 bases, leaving 14 bases between the germline ends. Germline CDR1 and CDR2: MNHNS and SASEGT. The CDR3 DNA sequence: TGTGCCAGCAGCCACCGACGAGGGAATGGCTACACCTTC. Its protein product is CASSHRRGNGYTF.

The chain links TRBV7-8 to TRBJ1-5, with D maybe TRBD1 (6 bases). Germline loops: CDR1 SGHVS, CDR2 FQNEAQ. The V and J ends lost 8 bases and 0 bases respectively, with 23 bases between them. The CDR3 runs 18 residues. CDR3 sequence reads: CASGPEGQGPHSNQPQHF. As DNA, the CDR3 is TGTGCCAGCGGGCCCGAGGGACAAGGACCCCATAGCAATCAGCCCCAGCATTTT.

Only a few counts were recorded for this clonotype. As DNA, the CDR3 is TGTGCCAGCAGTGCGGACAGTGAAGCTAACTATGGCTACACCTTC. Its translation is CASSADSEANYGYTF. This chain links TRBV6-6 with TRBJ1-2; a possible D gene is TRBD1 (6 bases). CDR3 length: 15 amino acids. Germline V gene sequence: CDR1 MNHNY, CDR2 SVGAGI (reference sequence). The ends were cut back, 5 bases at V and 0 bases at J, with 13 bases in the middle.

This chain uses TRBV20-1 with TRBJ2-1, with unresolved D. CDR1 is DFQATT, CDR2 SNEGSKA, per germline (reference sequence). The CDR3 has 11 residues. Trimming took 6 bases from V and 9 from J, leaving 12 bases between them. CDR3 protein: CSALVVGEQFF. CDR3 DNA: TGCAGTGCGTTGGTGGTTGGTGAGCAGTTCTTC.

This clonotype has only a few counts. The chain joins TRBV13 to TRBJ2-7; TRBD2 might be the D (5 bases). CDR1 is PRHDT, CDR2 FYEKMQ, per germline (reference sequence). The CDR3 is 15 residues long. The germline V and J ends were trimmed by 4 bases and 6 bases, with 19 bases remaining between them. CDR3 loop: CASSSGELRLAEQYF. The CDR3 region has the DNA TGTGCCAGCAGCTCCGGGGAACTCCGTCTCGCCGAGCAGTACTTC. The full variable domain, rest sourced from reference TRBV13 and TRBJ2-7, is AAGVIQSPRHLIKEKRETATLKCYPIPRHDTVYWYQQGPGQDPQFLISFYEKMQSDKGSIPDRFSAQQFSDYHSELNMSSLELGDSALYFCASSSGELRLAEQYFGPGTRLTVT.

The chain employs TRBV6-1 and TRBJ2-5; 7 nucleotides align to TRBD1. V lost 3 bases and J lost 1; bases outside the gene matches: 5. The germline gives CDR1 MNHNS, CDR2 SASEGT. The CDR3 totals 15 residues. The chain's CDR3 is CASSDRTGSQETQYF. The CDR3 bases are TGTGCCAGCAGTGATCGGACAGGATCCCAAGAGACCCAGTACTTC.

The rearrangement uses TRBV12-3 or TRBV12-4 and TRBJ2-1, with D possibly TRBD1 on 6 matching bases. V lost 5 bases and J 8 bases, leaving 16 bases between the germline ends. The CDR3 contains 14 residues. Here the CDR3 reads CASSLEGVVYEQFF. CDR3 bases: TGTGCCAGCAGTCTCGAGGGGGTAGTATATGAGCAGTTCTTC.

In its sample, this clonotype was seen a few times. The genes are TRBV3-1 and TRBJ1-1, with 10 bases matching TRBD1. Unmatched junction bases numbered 18, after V lost 4 bases and J lost 10 bases. This CDR3 has 17 amino acids. Germline V gene sequence: CDR1 LGHDT, CDR2 YNNKEL (reference sequence). In DNA form, the CDR3 reads TGTGCCAGCAGCCCCCAAGGGACAGGGGCCAAGCTTCAGGGAGCTTTCTTT. Amino acid sequence: CASSPQGTGAKLQGAFF. Filled out from reference TRBV3-1 and TRBJ1-1, the complete variable domain reads DTAVSQTPKYLVTQMGNDKSIKCEQNLGHDTMYWYKQDSKKFLKIMFSYNNKELIINETVPNRFSPKSPDKAHLNLHINSLELGDSAVYFCASSPQGTGAKLQGAFFGQGTRLTVV.

The sample holds one count of this clonotype. The chain links TRBV9 to TRBJ2-1, with D possibly being TRBD2 (6 bases). Trimming cost V 6 bases and J 0 bases, with 13 bases left between them. CDR3 length: 15 residues. The germline CDR1 and CDR2 sequences are SGDLS and YYNGEE. The CDR3 DNA sequence: TGTGCCAGCACCAACGGAGGGAGCTCCTACAATGAGCAGTTCTTC. This sequence encodes CASTNGGSSYNEQFF.